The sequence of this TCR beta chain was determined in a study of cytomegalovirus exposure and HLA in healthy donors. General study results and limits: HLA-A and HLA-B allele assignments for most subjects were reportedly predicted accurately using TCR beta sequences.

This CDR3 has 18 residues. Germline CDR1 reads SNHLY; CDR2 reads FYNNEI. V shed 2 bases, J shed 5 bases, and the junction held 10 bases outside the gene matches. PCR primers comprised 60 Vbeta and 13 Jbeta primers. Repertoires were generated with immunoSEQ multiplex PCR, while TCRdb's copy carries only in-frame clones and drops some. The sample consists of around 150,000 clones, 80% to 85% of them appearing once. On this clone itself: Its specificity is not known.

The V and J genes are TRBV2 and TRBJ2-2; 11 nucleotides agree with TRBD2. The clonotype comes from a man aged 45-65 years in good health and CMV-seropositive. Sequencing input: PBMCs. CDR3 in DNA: TGTGCCAGCAGTGAACCTACTAGCGGGAGCCCGGGGACCGGGGAGCTGTTTTTT. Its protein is CASSEPTSGSPGTGELFF.